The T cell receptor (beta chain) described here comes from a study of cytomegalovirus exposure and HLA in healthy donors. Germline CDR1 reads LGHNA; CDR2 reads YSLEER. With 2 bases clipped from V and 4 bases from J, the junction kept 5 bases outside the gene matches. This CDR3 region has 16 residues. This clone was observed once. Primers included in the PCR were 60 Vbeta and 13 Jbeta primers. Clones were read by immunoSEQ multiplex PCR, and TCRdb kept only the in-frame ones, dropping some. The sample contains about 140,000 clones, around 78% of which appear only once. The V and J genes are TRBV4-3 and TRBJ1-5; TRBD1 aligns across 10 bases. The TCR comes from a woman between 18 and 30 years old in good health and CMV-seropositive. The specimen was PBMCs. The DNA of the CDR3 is TGCGCCAGCAGCCAACAGAGGGACAGGGGTAATCAGCCCCAGCATTTT. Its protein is CASSQQRDRGNQPQHF.